A single sample is the source of the 8 T cell receptor beta chains below, sequenced in a study of a mutant IDH1 vaccine in newly diagnosed glioma. Produced via immunoSEQ multiplex PCR; TCRdb's table is partial and in-frame only. The sample contains 40,000 to 55,000 clones, approximately 80% of which appear only once. Described time point: week 35, safety follow-up. The content of each vaccine dose was 300 ug of mutant IDH1 20-mer peptide, and topical imiquimod accompanied it. No antigen has been assigned to these receptors. Material: PBMCs, obtained from a glioma patient whose treatment included an IDH1 peptide vaccine. All receptors come from a middle-aged man with glioma.

The CDR3 loop reads CASSEGWDVLAKNIQYF. The CDR3 region has the DNA TGTGCCAGCAGTGAAGGTTGGGACGTACTAGCCAAAAACATTCAGTACTTC. The genes are TRBV2 and TRBJ2-4; either TRBD1 or TRBD2 may supply D (5 bases each). V was trimmed by 1 base and J by 0 bases, leaving 13 bases between them. Germline V lookup: CDR1 SNHLY, CDR2 FYNNEI. This CDR3 region has 17 residues.

This chain joins TRBV2 and TRBJ2-1; 7 bases agree with TRBD1. This CDR3 has 15 amino acids. Germline lookup yields CDR1 SNHLY and CDR2 FYNNEI. The junction had 9 bases not matched to a gene; V was cut back by 6 bases and J by 4 bases. CDR3 amino acids: CASRTGSSPYNEQFF. CDR3 DNA sequence: TGTGCCAGCAGGACAGGGTCATCTCCTTACAATGAGCAGTTCTTC.

The chain links TRBV5-1 to TRBJ2-7; a possible D gene is TRBD2 (6 bases). The CDR3 length is 15 residues. V was trimmed by 0 bases and J by 3 bases, leaving 13 bases between them. The germline V gene encodes CDR1 SGHRS and CDR2 YFSETQ. In DNA, the CDR3 is TGCGCCAGCAGCTTGGGCGGGACCGACGTCTACGAGCAGTACTTC. Translated: CASSLGGTDVYEQYF.

This chain uses TRBV6-5 with TRBJ1-5, with unresolved D. The V and J ends lost 3 bases and 5 bases respectively, with 8 bases between them. Germline assignment: CDR1 MNHEY and CDR2 SVGAGI. The CDR3 totals 13 residues. CDR3 sequence (DNA): TGTGCCAGCAGTTATAGGGTCGATCAGCCCCAGCATTTT. Protein sequence: CASSYRVDQPQHF.

The chain has TRBV2 and TRBJ1-1, with D possibly matching TRBD1 (6 bases). CDR3 length: 13 amino acids. Trimming cost V 6 bases and J 0 bases, with 8 bases left between them. Germline values: CDR1 SNHLY, CDR2 FYNNEI. The CDR3 loop reads CASRQGMNTEAFF. As DNA, the CDR3 is TGTGCCAGCAGACAGGGCATGAACACTGAAGCTTTCTTT. Using reference TRBV2 and TRBJ1-1 for the parts outside the CDR3, the full variable domain is EPEVTQTPSHQVTQMGQEVILRCVPISNHLYFYWYRQILGQKVEFLVSFYNNEISEKSEIFDDQFSVERPDGSNFTLKIRSTKLEDSAMYFCASRQGMNTEAFFGQGTRLTVV.

The chain combines TRBV9 with TRBJ2-3, with D tentatively TRBD1 or TRBD2 (5 bases each). V dropped 4 bases and J dropped 2 bases, with 17 bases sitting between them. The CDR3 is 16 amino acids. Germline V lookup: CDR1 SGDLS, CDR2 YYNGEE. The CDR3 DNA is TGTGCCAGCAGCCCCCGAACAGGACTTTCCACAGATACGCAGTATTTT. This encodes CASSPRTGLSTDTQYF.

This sequence joins TRBV5-4 and TRBJ2-7; 8 bases fit TRBD1. With V trimmed by 4 bases and J by 0 bases, 9 bases remained unmatched. The CDR3 loop spans 16 amino acids. Germline V CDR1 and CDR2: SGHNT, YYREEE (reference sequence). The CDR3 bases are TGTGCCAGCAGCCGATTGGACAGGGCAGACTCCTACGAGCAGTACTTC. The encoded protein is CASSRLDRADSYEQYF. The variable domain in full, with the rest retrieved from reference TRBV5-4 and TRBJ2-7, is ETGVTQSPTHLIKTRGQQVTLRCSSQSGHNTVSWYQQALGQGPQFIFQYYREEENGRGNFPPRFSGLQFPNYSSELNVNALELDDSALYLCASSRLDRADSYEQYFGPGTRLTVT.

The rearrangement joins TRBV6-6 to TRBJ1-2, with 9 positions matching TRBD1. J lost 13 bases, V lost 6 bases, and 9 bases had no gene match. The CDR3 is 12 residues long. In germline, CDR1 is MNHNY, CDR2 SVGAGI (reference sequence). The CDR3 loop is CASSSGTGSGTF. The CDR3 DNA reads TGTGCCAGCAGCTCCGGGACAGGGTCGGGCACCTTC.